The sequence of this T cell receptor (beta chain) was determined in a study of T cell repertoires in cytomegalovirus infection. The wider study: Public TCR beta signature analysis indicated the presence of both CMV infection and matching HLA type. Points from the study as a whole: Using cumulative public TCR beta family frequency, the authors identified those who carried CMV together with the relevant HLA. HLA-C-restricted CMV clonotypes gave the most frequent clonotype in two of eight donors.

Details on this clonotype: Its antigen is as yet unknown.

TCRdb re-analysed the reads in MiXCR, keeping a single row per CDR3 protein. The sample carries approximately 700,000 distinct CDR3 sequences, about a third recorded once. The CDR3 has 16 residues. Between the trimmed V and J ends, which lost 0 bases and 2 bases, there was a span of 11 bases. Germline values: CDR1 MGHRA, CDR2 YSYEKL. The TCR originated in a human donor in good health (CMV status not recorded). Some clones in this sample may be carry-over from other donors' samples. The V call is TRBV4-1, the J call TRBJ1-5, with a possible D match to TRBD1 (5 bases). The sample was PBMCs. In DNA form, the CDR3 reads TGCGCCAGCAGCCAAGATCCGACGGGGGGCAATCAGCCCCAGCATTTT. This translates into CASSQDPTGGNQPQHF.